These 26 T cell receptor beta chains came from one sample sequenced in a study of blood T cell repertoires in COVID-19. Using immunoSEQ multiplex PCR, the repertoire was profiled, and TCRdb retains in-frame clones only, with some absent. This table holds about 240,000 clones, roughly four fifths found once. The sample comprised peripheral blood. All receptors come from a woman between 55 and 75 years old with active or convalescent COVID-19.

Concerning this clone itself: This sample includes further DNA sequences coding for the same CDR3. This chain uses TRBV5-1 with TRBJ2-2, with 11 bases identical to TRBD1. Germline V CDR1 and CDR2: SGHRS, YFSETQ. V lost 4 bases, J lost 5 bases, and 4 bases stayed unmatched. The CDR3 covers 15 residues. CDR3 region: CASSLGTGGTGELFF. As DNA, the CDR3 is TGCGCCAGCAGCCTGGGGACAGGGGGGACCGGGGAGCTGTTTTTT.

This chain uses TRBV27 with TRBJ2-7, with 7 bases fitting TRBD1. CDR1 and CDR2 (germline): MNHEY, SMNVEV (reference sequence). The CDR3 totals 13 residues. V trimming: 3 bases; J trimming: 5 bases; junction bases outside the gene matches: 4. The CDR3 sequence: CASSLNRGHEQYF. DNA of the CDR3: TGTGCCAGCAGTTTGAACAGGGGCCACGAGCAGTACTTC.

CDR3 sequence reads: CASSGSRGRSTDTQYF. CDR3 sequence (DNA): TGTGCCAGCAGTGGATCTCGCGGCCGGAGCACAGATACGCAGTATTTT. This chain joins TRBV6-1 and TRBJ2-3, with D unresolved. Looked up from germline, CDR1 is MNHNS and CDR2 is SASEGT. This CDR3 has 16 residues. Between the trimmed V and J ends, which lost 4 bases and 0 bases, there was a span of 14 bases.

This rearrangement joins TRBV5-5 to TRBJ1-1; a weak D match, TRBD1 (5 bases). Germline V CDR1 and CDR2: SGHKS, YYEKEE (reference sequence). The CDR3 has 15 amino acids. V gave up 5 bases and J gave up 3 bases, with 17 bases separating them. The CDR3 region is CASSSLRTMDTEAFF. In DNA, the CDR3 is TGTGCCAGCAGTTCACTACGGACAATGGACACTGAAGCTTTCTTT.

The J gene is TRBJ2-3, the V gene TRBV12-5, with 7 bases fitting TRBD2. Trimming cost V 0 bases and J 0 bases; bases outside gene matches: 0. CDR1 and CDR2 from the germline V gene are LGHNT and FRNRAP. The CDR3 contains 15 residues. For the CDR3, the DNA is TGTGCTAGTGGTTTGGTAGCGGGGAGCACAGATACGCAGTATTTT. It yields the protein CASGLVAGSTDTQYF.

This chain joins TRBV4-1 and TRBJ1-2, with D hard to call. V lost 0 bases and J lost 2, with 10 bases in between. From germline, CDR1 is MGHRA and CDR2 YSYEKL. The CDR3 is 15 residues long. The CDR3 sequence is CASSQDPAVNYGYTF. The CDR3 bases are TGCGCCAGCAGCCAAGATCCCGCGGTGAACTATGGCTACACCTTC.

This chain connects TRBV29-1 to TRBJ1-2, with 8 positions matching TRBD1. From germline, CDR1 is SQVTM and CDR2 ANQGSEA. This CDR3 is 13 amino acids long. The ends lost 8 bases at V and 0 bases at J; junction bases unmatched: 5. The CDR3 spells CSYGQGANYGYTF. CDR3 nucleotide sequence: TGCAGCTATGGACAGGGAGCTAACTATGGCTACACCTTC.

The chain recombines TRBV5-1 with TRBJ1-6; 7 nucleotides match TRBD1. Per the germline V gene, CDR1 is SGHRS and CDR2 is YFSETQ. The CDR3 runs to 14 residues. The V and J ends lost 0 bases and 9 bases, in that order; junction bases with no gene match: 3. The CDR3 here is CASSLEGGGSPLHF. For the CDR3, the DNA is TGCGCCAGCAGCTTGGAAGGGGGCGGTTCACCCCTCCACTTT.

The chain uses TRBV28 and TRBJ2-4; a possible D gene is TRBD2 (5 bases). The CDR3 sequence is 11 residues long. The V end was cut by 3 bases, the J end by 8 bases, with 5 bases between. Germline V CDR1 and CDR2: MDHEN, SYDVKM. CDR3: CASSLRDIQYF. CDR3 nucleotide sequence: TGTGCCAGCAGTTTGAGGGACATTCAGTACTTC. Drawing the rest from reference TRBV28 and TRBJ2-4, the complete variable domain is DVKVTQSSRYLVKRTGEKVFLECVQDMDHENMFWYRQDPGLGLRLIYFSYDVKMKEKGDIPEGYSVSREKKERFSLILESASTNQTSMYLCASSLRDIQYFGAGTRLSVL.

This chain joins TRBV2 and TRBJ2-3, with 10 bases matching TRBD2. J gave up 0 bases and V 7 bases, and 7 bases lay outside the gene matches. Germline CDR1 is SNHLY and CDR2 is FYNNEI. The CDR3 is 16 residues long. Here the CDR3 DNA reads TGTGCCAGCACCTTAGCGGGGGGACCTAGCACAGATACGCAGTATTTT. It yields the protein CASTLAGGPSTDTQYF.

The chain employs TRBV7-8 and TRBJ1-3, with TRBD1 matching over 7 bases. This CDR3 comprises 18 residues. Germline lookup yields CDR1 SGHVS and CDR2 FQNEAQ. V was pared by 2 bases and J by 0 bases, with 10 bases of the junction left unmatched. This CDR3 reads CASSLSGGQPSSGNTIYF. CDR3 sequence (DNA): TGTGCCAGCAGCTTAAGCGGGGGACAGCCCTCCTCTGGAAACACCATATATTTT.

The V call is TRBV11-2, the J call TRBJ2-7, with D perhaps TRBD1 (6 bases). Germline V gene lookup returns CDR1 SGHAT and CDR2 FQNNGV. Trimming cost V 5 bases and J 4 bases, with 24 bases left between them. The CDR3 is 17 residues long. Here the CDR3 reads CASSIQAQQGWQYEQYF. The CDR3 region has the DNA TGTGCCAGCAGCATCCAGGCCCAACAGGGTTGGCAGTACGAGCAGTACTTC.

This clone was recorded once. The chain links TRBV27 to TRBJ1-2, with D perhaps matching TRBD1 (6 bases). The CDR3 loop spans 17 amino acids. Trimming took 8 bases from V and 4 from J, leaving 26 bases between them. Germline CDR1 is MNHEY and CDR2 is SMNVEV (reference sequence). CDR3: CASRSQGRGFTSYGYTF. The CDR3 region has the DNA TGTGCCAGCCGGTCGCAGGGCAGGGGATTCACCTCCTATGGCTACACCTTC.

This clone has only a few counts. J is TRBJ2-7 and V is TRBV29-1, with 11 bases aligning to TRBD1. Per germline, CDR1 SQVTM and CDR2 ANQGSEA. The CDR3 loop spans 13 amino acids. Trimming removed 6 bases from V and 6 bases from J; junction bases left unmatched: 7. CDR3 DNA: TGCAGCGTGGATGGACAGGGGGCGGGCGAGCAGTACTTC. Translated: CSVDGQGAGEQYF.

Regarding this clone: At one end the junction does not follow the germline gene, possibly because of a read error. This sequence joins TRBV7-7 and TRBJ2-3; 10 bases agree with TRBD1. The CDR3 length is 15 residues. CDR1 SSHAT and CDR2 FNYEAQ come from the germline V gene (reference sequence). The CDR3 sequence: CASSLTGGLGDTQYF. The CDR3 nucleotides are TGTGCTAGCAGCCTGACAGGGGGCCTCGGAGATACGCAGTATTTT.

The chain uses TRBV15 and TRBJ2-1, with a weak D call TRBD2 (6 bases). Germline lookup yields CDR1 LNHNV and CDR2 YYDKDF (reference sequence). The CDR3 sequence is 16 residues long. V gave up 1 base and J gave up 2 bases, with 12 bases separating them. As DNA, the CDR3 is TGTGCCACCAGCAGAGGGCGGGACGGGGCCTACAATGAGCAGTTCTTC. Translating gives CATSRGRDGAYNEQFF.

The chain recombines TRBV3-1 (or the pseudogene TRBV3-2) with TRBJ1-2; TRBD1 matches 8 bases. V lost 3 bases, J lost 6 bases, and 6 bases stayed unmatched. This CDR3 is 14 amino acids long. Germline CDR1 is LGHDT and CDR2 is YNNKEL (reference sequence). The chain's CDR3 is CASSQSDRDHGYTF. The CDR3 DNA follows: TGTGCCAGCAGCCAGTCGGACAGGGATCATGGCTACACCTTC.

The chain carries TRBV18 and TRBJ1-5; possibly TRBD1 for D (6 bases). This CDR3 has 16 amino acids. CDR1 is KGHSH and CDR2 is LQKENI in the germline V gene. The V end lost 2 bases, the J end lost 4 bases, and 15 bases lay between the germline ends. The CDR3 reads CASSPTQGFPNQPQHF. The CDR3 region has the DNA TGTGCCAGCTCACCAACACAGGGATTTCCGAATCAGCCCCAGCATTTT.

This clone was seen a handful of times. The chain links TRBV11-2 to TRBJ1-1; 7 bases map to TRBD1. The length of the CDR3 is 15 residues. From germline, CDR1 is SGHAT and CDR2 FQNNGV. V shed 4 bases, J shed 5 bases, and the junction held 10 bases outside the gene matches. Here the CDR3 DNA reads TGTGCCAGCAGCTCGATACAGGGGTTGCGGACTGAAGCTTTCTTT. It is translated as CASSSIQGLRTEAFF. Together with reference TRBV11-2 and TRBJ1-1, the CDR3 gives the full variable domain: EAGVAQSPRYKIIEKRQSVAFWCNPISGHATLYWYQQILGQGPKLLIQFQNNGVVDDSQLPKDRFSAERLKGVDSTLKIQPAKLEDSAVYLCASSSIQGLRTEAFFGQGTRLTVV.

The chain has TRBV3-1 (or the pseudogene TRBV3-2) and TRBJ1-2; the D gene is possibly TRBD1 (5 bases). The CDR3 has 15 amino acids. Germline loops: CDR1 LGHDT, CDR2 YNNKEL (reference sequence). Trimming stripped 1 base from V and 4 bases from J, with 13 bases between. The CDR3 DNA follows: TGTGCCAGCAGCCAAGTGTTGCAGGGAAGCTATGGCTACACCTTC. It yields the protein CASSQVLQGSYGYTF.

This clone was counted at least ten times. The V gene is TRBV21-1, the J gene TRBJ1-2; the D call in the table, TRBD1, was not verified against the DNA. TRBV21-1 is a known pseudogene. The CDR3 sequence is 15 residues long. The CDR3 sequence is CASSKRSGWHYGYTF. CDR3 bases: TGTGCCAGCAGCAAACGATCAGGGTGGCACTATGGCTACACCTTC.

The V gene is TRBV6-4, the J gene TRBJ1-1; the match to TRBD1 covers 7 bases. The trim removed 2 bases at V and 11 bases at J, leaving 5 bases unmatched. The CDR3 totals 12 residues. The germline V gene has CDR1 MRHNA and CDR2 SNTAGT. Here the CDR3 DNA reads TGTGCCAGCAGTGACAGACAGGGATACGCTTTCTTT. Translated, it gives CASSDRQGYAFF.

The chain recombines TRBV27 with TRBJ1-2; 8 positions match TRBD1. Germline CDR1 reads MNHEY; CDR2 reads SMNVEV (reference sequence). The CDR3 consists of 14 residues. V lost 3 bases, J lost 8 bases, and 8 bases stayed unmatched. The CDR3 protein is CASSFRQGAWGYTF. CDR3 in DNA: TGTGCCAGCAGTTTCAGGCAGGGGGCGTGGGGCTACACCTTC.

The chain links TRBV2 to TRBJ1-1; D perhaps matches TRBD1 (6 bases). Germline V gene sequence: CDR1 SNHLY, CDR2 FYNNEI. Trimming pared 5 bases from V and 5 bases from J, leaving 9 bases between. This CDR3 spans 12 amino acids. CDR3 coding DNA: TGTGCCAGCAGTTTTGGACAGACTGAAGCTTTCTTT. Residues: CASSFGQTEAFF.

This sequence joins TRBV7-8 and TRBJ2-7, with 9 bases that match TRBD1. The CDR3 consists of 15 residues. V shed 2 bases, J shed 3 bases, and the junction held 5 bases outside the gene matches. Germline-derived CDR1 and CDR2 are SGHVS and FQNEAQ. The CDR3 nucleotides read TGTGCCAGCAGCTTACCTCGGGACAGGGTCTACGAGCAGTACTTC. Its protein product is CASSLPRDRVYEQYF.

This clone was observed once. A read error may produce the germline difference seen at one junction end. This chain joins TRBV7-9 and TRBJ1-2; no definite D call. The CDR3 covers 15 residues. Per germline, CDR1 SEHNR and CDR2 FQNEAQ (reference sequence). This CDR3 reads CASSLAGNLNYGYTF. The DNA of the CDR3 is TGTGCCAGCAGCCTAGCCGGGAACTTAAACTATGGCTACACCTTC.